This entry describes one T cell receptor (beta chain). This record comes from a study of cytomegalovirus exposure and HLA in healthy donors. The primer mix had 60 Vbeta and 13 Jbeta primers. Assay: immunoSEQ multiplex PCR; the TCRdb copy retains only in-frame clones and omits some. The sample holds tens of thousands of clones, about 62% seen once. Germline V gene lookup returns CDR1 MGHRA and CDR2 YSYEKL. V lost 0 bases and J 0 bases, leaving 15 bases between the germline ends. CDR3 length equals 19 residues. The TCR sequence derives from a man aged 30-40 years in good health and CMV-seronegative. Sequenced: PBMCs. The chain is built from TRBV4-1 and TRBJ1-6, with a weak D call TRBD1 (5 bases). The CDR3 DNA sequence: TGCGCCAGCAGCCAAGATATCGACAGACCGAGCTCCTATAATTCACCCCTCCACTTT. Its translation is CASSQDIDRPSSYNSPLHF.